The entry below describes one T cell receptor (beta chain). Clones were read by immunoSEQ multiplex PCR, and TCRdb kept only the in-frame ones, dropping some. The top ten hold 4% to 4.5% of the sample, which has about 63,000 clones, about 90% seen once. The length of the CDR3 is 13 residues. Germline V gene lookup returns CDR1 MNHEY and CDR2 SMNVEV (reference sequence). V was trimmed by 6 bases and J by 5 bases, leaving 13 bases between them. The data stem from a study of OX40 agonist ivuxolimab in advanced cancers. Study-wide background: Ivuxolimab is an agonistic anti-OX40 (CD134) antibody, and patients were treated with it. Dose-escalation patients had hepatocellular carcinoma, melanoma, renal cell or head and neck cancer.

The rearrangement links TRBV27 to TRBJ1-2; D is perhaps TRBD1 (6 bases). This TCR was recovered from an adult with an advanced solid tumor such as melanoma, head and neck, liver or kidney cancer. The source was CD4+ or CD8+ T cells sorted from blood, collected in a trial of the OX40 agonist ivuxolimab. CDR3 nucleotide sequence: TGTGCCAGCAGCGGACAGTACGAGTATGGCTACACCTTC. Translation: CASSGQYEYGYTF.